These 17 T cell receptor beta chains originate from one sample sequenced in a study of blood T cell repertoires in COVID-19. The protocol was immunoSEQ multiplex PCR, while the TCRdb copy is restricted to in-frame clones and leaves out a portion. The sample yields tens of thousands of clones, approximately 84% seen once. The sequencing sample was made of peripheral blood. The receptor source for this set is a man aged 50 or older with acute or convalescent COVID-19.

V usage is TRBV29-1 and J usage is TRBJ1-1; no definite D call. CDR3 size: 13 residues. Trimming removed 6 bases from V and 1 base from J, with 12 bases in between. Germline V gene lookup returns CDR1 SQVTM and CDR2 ANQGSEA. The CDR3, as DNA: TGCAGCGTGACTACAGACTGGAACACTGAAGCTTTCTTT. Translated, it gives CSVTTDWNTEAFF.

CDR3 sequence reads: CASSLVVLGLNTGELFF. CDR3 DNA sequence: TGCGCCAGCAGCTTAGTAGTTCTGGGCCTGAACACCGGGGAGCTGTTTTTT. J is TRBJ2-2 and V is TRBV5-1; D is undetermined. The germline gives CDR1 SGHRS, CDR2 YFSETQ. CDR3 length: 17 residues. V lost 2 bases and J lost 1, with 15 bases in between. Full variable domain (remainder filled in from reference TRBV5-1 and TRBJ2-2): KAGVTQTPRYLIKTRGQQVTLSCSPISGHRSVSWYQQTPGQGLQFLFEYFSETQRNKGNFPGRFSGRQFSNSRSEMNVSTLELGDSALYLCASSLVVLGLNTGELFFGEGSRLTVL.

Here the CDR3 reads CASSPQRAFALTDTQYF. The CDR3 bases are TGTGCCAGCAGCCCCCAGAGGGCGTTCGCATTGACAGATACGCAGTATTTT. This sequence joins TRBV7-9 and TRBJ2-3, with D perhaps TRBD2 (5 bases). Germline values: CDR1 SEHNR, CDR2 FQNEAQ (reference sequence). This CDR3 spans 17 amino acids. V lost 5 bases, J lost 3 bases, and 21 bases lay in between.

The DNA of the CDR3 is TGCAGCGTTGAACTTAGGGCTAGCGGCACAGATACGCAGTATTTT. Translation: CSVELRASGTDTQYF. The chain joins TRBV29-1 to TRBJ2-3; tentatively, D is TRBD2 (6 bases). V shed 2 bases and J shed 1 base, with 13 bases lying between them. Germline assignment: CDR1 SQVTM and CDR2 ANQGSEA. The CDR3 length is 15 residues.

Here the CDR3 DNA reads TGTGCCAGCAGTTCCTTTCAGGGGGTAGGTGGCTACACCTTC. The encoded protein is CASSSFQGVGGYTF. The chain joins TRBV28 to TRBJ1-2, with 7 bases identical to TRBD1. Germline trimming cut 4 bases from V and 7 bases from J; bases unmatched to any gene: 9. The CDR3 is 14 amino acids. Germline V gives CDR1 MDHEN, CDR2 SYDVKM.

The chain recombines TRBV7-8 with TRBJ2-2; 7 bases fit TRBD1. V lost 6 bases and J lost 1; bases outside the gene matches: 8. The CDR3 has 16 residues. The germline gives CDR1 SGHVS, CDR2 FQNEAQ. The CDR3: CASRTRTGMNTGELFF. CDR3 bases: TGTGCCAGCAGAACGAGGACAGGAATGAACACCGGGGAGCTGTTTTTT.

As DNA, the CDR3 is TGTGCCAGCAGTGGGCTAGCGGGTACAAACAATGAGCAGTTCTTC. This sequence encodes CASSGLAGTNNEQFF. The gene calls are TRBV27 and TRBJ2-1, with 8 bases identical to TRBD2. The CDR3 contains 15 residues. The germline CDR1 and CDR2 sequences are MNHEY and SMNVEV (reference sequence). V shed 5 bases, J shed 5 bases, and the junction held 8 bases outside the gene matches.

The chain couples TRBV11-2 to TRBJ1-2, with 8 bases identical to TRBD1. This CDR3 is 16 amino acids long. Per the germline V gene, CDR1 is SGHAT and CDR2 is FQNNGV. V shed 1 base, J shed 3 bases, and the junction held 7 bases outside the gene matches. This chain's CDR3 is CASSLGRGLGDYGYTF. The CDR3 nucleotides are TGTGCCAGCAGCTTAGGCAGGGGGCTTGGGGACTATGGCTACACCTTC. The full variable domain, completed using reference TRBV11-2 and TRBJ1-2, is EAGVAQSPRYKIIEKRQSVAFWCNPISGHATLYWYQQILGQGPKLLIQFQNNGVVDDSQLPKDRFSAERLKGVDSTLKIQPAKLEDSAVYLCASSLGRGLGDYGYTFGSGTRLTVV.

This chain links TRBV9 with TRBJ2-1; 8 nucleotides line up with TRBD2. The ends lost 3 bases at V and 6 bases at J; junction bases unmatched: 5. CDR3 length equals 14 residues. The germline V gene has CDR1 SGDLS and CDR2 YYNGEE. The CDR3 reads CASSATLAGNEQFF. The CDR3 nucleotides read TGTGCCAGCAGCGCGACCCTAGCGGGCAATGAGCAGTTCTTC.

DNA for the CDR3: TGTGCCAGCACTCAGACAGGCCTGGCAGATACGCAGTATTTT. It encodes CASTQTGLADTQYF. The chain employs TRBV6-5 and TRBJ2-3, with D perhaps matching TRBD1 (6 bases). Germline assignment: CDR1 MNHEY and CDR2 SVGAGI. This CDR3 contains 14 residues. Trimming cost V 7 bases and J 4 bases, with 15 bases left between them.

The chain recombines TRBV11-2 with TRBJ2-2; D is possibly TRBD2 (6 bases). This CDR3 has 16 amino acids. The V end lost 5 bases, the J end lost 0 bases, and 13 bases lay between the germline ends. Germline assignment: CDR1 SGHAT and CDR2 FQNNGV. CDR3 in DNA: TGTGCCAGCAGCATCGCCGGGACTTCGAACACCGGGGAGCTGTTTTTT. It encodes CASSIAGTSNTGELFF.

The V gene is TRBV6-6, the J gene TRBJ1-6, with TRBD1 matching 9 bases. Germline V gives CDR1 MNHNY, CDR2 SVGAGI (reference sequence). V lost 6 bases to trimming and J lost 6 bases; unmatched junction nucleotides: 9. The CDR3 has 16 residues. The CDR3 is CASRESRTGVNSPLHF. CDR3 bases: TGTGCCAGCAGGGAATCTCGGACAGGGGTTAATTCACCCCTCCACTTT.

The V call is TRBV7-9, the J call TRBJ1-6, with 7 bases lining up with TRBD1. The J segment lost 7 bases and the V segment lost 4 bases, leaving 4 bases of the junction unmatched. The CDR3 is made up of 14 amino acids. The V gene's germline CDR1 is SEHNR and CDR2 FQNEAQ (reference sequence). The CDR3 DNA is TGTGCCAGCAGCTCACAGGGGAGGAATTCACCCCTCCACTTT. Protein product: CASSSQGRNSPLHF.

V is TRBV5-4 and J is TRBJ2-7, with a tentative D call TRBD2 (6 bases). The V end was cut by 4 bases, the J end by 6 bases, with 14 bases between. Germline V lookup: CDR1 SGHNT, CDR2 YYREEE (reference sequence). The length of the CDR3 is 13 residues. CDR3 bases: TGTGCCAGCAGCCCTCGGCAGGGAGGCGAGCAGTACTTC. Its protein is CASSPRQGGEQYF.

The chain uses TRBV5-1 and TRBJ2-7; 8 bases align to TRBD1. V gave up 4 bases and J gave up 4 bases; unmatched junction bases: 7. The germline V gene encodes CDR1 SGHRS and CDR2 YFSETQ. The CDR3 runs 14 residues. CDR3: CASSPGQGIYEQYF. The DNA of the CDR3 is TGCGCCAGCAGCCCCGGACAGGGAATTTACGAGCAGTACTTC.

The chain is built from TRBV7-6 and TRBJ2-1; TRBD2 matches 11 bases. This CDR3 has 16 residues. The trim removed 2 bases at V and 4 bases at J, leaving 4 bases unmatched. CDR1 and CDR2 (germline): SGHVS, FNYEAQ. The CDR3 DNA reads TGTGCCAGCAGCTTAATGTCTAGCGGGAGGTACAATGAGCAGTTCTTC. It codes for CASSLMSSGRYNEQFF.

This chain connects TRBV2 to TRBJ2-1; D is undetermined. The germline V gene has CDR1 SNHLY and CDR2 FYNNEI. CDR3 size: 13 residues. The V end was cut by 5 bases, the J end by 8 bases, with 13 bases between. The CDR3 loop reads CASSSPRGDEQFF. CDR3 DNA sequence: TGTGCCAGCAGTTCCCCGCGAGGAGATGAGCAGTTCTTC.